Listed below are T cell receptor beta chains from one sample, sequenced in a study of identical twins. In TCRdb, the 5' RACE reads were re-called with MiXCR into one record per CDR3 protein. The table includes about 470,000 distinct CDR3 sequences, 20% to 25% detected once. These data were likewise used in another study, on T cells expressing NK-cell markers.

The sample consisted of CD4+ T cells sorted from blood. All receptors derive from a woman between 18 and 29 years old in good health. The CDR3 runs from the conserved cysteine through the conserved F or W. The order of the fields is D gene, V gene, J gene, clone size, CDR3 DNA, CDR3 protein. A D gene is named only where the DNA matches it firmly. Not all rows give a size; the values are once, few, many and, for expanded clones, a class.

D: TRBD1; V: TRBV20-1; J: TRBJ1-1; size: many; DNA: TGCAGTGTAGGACAGGGGCACACTGAAGCTTTCTTT; CDR3: CSVGQGHTEAFF
D: .; V: TRBV5-6; J: TRBJ2-7; size: .; DNA: TGTGCCATCAGCCCCGTGACAGTCAGCGCACCCTCGTACTTC; CDR3: CAISPVTVSAPSYF
D: .; V: TRBV29-1; J: TRBJ2-7; size: .; DNA: TGCAGCGTTGAAGATCCGGCGGCTACCTACGAGCAGTACTTC; CDR3: CSVEDPAATYEQYF
D: TRBD1; V: TRBV15; J: TRBJ1-3; size: few; DNA: TGTGCCACCAGCAGATACCAGGACAGGGCAAACTCTGGAAACACCATATATTTT; CDR3: CATSRYQDRANSGNTIYF
D: .; V: TRBV7-9; J: TRBJ2-7; size: few; DNA: TGTGCCAGCAGCTTAGAGGGGTCCCCCTACGAGCAGTACTTC; CDR3: CASSLEGSPYEQYF
D: .; V: TRBV20-1; J: TRBJ1-1; size: .; DNA: TGCAGTGCTAGAGCCGGGGCTGGGGACACTGAAGCTTTCTTT; CDR3: CSARAGAGDTEAFF
D: TRBD2; V: TRBV6-1; J: TRBJ2-7; size: .; DNA: TGTGCCAGCAGAGCGGGAGGAACCTACGAGCAGTACTTC; CDR3: CASRAGGTYEQYF
D: TRBD1; V: TRBV20-1; J: TRBJ2-1; size: few; DNA: TGCAGTGCTACCCATGGACAGGGGTCGTGGGATGAGCAGTTCTTC; CDR3: CSATHGQGSWDEQFF
D: .; V: TRBV5-5; J: TRBJ2-4; size: few; DNA: TGTGCCAGCAGTCTCCGGGCCCAAAACATTCAGTACTTC; CDR3: CASSLRAQNIQYF
D: .; V: TRBV11-1; J: TRBJ2-1; size: once; DNA: TGTGCCAGCAGCTTATTACCCAGGGGGAGGCTGAGTCTCAATGAGCAGTTCTTC; CDR3: CASSLLPRGRLSLNEQFF
D: TRBD2; V: TRBV20-1; J: TRBJ2-7; size: .; DNA: TGCAGTGCTAGAAGTCCCACAGCGGGAGCCTACGAGCAGTACTTC; CDR3: CSARSPTAGAYEQYF
D: .; V: TRBV10-3; J: TRBJ2-2; size: few; DNA: TGTGCCATCAGCAGAGACAGTTTACCTGGGGAGCTGTTTTTT; CDR3: CAISRDSLPGELFF
D: .; V: TRBV15; J: TRBJ2-5; size: many; DNA: TGTGCCACCAGCAGAGATATGGGTTGGGACGAGACCCAGTACTTC; CDR3: CATSRDMGWDETQYF
D: .; V: TRBV11-2; J: TRBJ1-4; size: .; DNA: TGTGCCAGCAGCTTAGTCGGGTCGGGGGTTAATGAAAAACTGTTTTTT; CDR3: CASSLVGSGVNEKLFF